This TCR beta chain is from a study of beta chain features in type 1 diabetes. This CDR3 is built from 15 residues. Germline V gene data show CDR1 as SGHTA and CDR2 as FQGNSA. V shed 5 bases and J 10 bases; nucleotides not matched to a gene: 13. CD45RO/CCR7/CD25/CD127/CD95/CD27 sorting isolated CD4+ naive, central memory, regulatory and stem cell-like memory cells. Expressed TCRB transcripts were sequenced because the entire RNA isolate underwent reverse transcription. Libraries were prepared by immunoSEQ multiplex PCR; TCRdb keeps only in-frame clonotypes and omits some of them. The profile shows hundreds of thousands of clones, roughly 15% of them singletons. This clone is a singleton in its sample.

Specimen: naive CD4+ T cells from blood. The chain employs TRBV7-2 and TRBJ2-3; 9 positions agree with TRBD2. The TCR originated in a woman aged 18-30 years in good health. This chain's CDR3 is CASSPQTSGGGAQYF. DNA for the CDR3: TGTGCCAGCAGCCCACAGACTAGCGGAGGGGGAGCGCAGTATTTT.